One and the same sample provided the 16 T cell receptor beta chains below, sequenced in a study of shared clonotypes between healthy human individuals. Sequenced by immunoSEQ multiplex PCR; TCRdb stores in-frame clones only, minus some. Altogether about 2.3 million clones are present, 85% to 95% being singletons, with the ten largest covering about 0.41%. Material for sequencing was naive CD4+ T cells from PBMCs. Described subset: CD45RA+ positively selected. Source of these receptors: a man between 18 and 29 years old in good health. Some clones in this sample may be carry-over from other donors' samples.

This chain connects TRBV19 to TRBJ2-7; 7 bases map to TRBD1. After removal of 3 bases from V and 0 bases from J, the junction contained 2 bases not matched to a gene. The CDR3 runs 14 residues. In germline, CDR1 is LNHDA, CDR2 SQIVND (reference sequence). The CDR3 region is CASSMYRGSYEQYF. The DNA for the CDR3 is TGTGCCAGTAGTATGTACAGGGGCTCCTACGAGCAGTACTTC.

The chain combines TRBV9 with TRBJ2-6; TRBD2 matches at 7 bases. The trim removed 6 bases at V and 1 base at J, leaving 10 bases unmatched. The CDR3 runs to 17 residues. Germline lookup yields CDR1 SGDLS and CDR2 YYNGEE. The CDR3 DNA reads as TGTGCCAGCACCCCTTCAACGGGGGGTTCTGGGGCCAACGTCCTGACTTTC. The encoded protein is CASTPSTGGSGANVLTF.

The chain employs TRBV15 and TRBJ1-3, with D possibly matching TRBD1 (6 bases). V was cut by 2 bases and J by 4 bases, with 15 bases left in between. CDR3 size: 16 residues. CDR1 LNHNV and CDR2 YYDKDF come from the germline V gene (reference sequence). The CDR3 loop is CATSRTTGPRGNTIYF. CDR3 DNA: TGTGCCACCAGCAGAACTACAGGGCCTCGCGGAAACACCATATATTTT. The full variable domain, in which reference TRBV15 and TRBJ1-3 provide the parts outside the CDR3, is DAMVIQNPRYQVTQFGKPVTLSCSQTLNHNVMYWYQQKSSQAPKLLFHYYDKDFNNEADTPDNFQSRRPNTSFCFLDIRSPGLGDTAMYLCATSRTTGPRGNTIYFGEGSWLTVV.

The V gene is TRBV29-1, the J gene TRBJ1-4; D remains ambiguous. V was clipped by 5 bases and J by 4 bases, with 8 bases between them. Germline assignment: CDR1 SQVTM and CDR2 ANQGSEA. This CDR3 spans 12 amino acids. CDR3 region: CSVRRSNEKLFF. CDR3 bases: TGCAGCGTTCGACGGAGTAATGAAAAACTGTTTTTT.

The chain recombines TRBV18 with TRBJ2-5; a weak D match, TRBD2 (5 bases). The CDR3 runs 13 residues. The germline V gene encodes CDR1 KGHSH and CDR2 LQKENI. V lost 3 bases and J lost 5, with 10 bases in between. CDR3 sequence reads: CASSPDWRETQYF. In DNA form, the CDR3 reads TGTGCCAGCTCACCGGACTGGAGGGAGACCCAGTACTTC.

J is TRBJ1-1 and V is TRBV7-6; D uncertain. V was clipped by 1 base and J by 0 bases, with 9 bases between them. The CDR3 runs to 15 residues. Germline loops: CDR1 SGHVS, CDR2 FNYEAQ. DNA of the CDR3: TGTGCCAGCAGCTTAGTCGCCGAGCTGAACACTGAAGCTTTCTTT. Translated: CASSLVAELNTEAFF.

The chain recombines TRBV12-5 with TRBJ1-1; maybe TRBD1 (5 bases). Between the trimmed V and J ends, which lost 8 bases and 8 bases, there was a span of 18 bases. The CDR3 loop spans 13 amino acids. The germline gives CDR1 LGHNT, CDR2 FRNRAP. The CDR3 region has the DNA TGTGCTAGTCTGGGGGATGGGCGGGTAGAAGCTTTCTTT. Translating gives CASLGDGRVEAFF. Supplemented by reference TRBV12-5 and TRBJ1-1, the full variable domain reads DARVTQTPRHKVTEMGQEVTMRCQPILGHNTVFWYRQTMMQGLELLAYFRNRAPLDDSGMPKDRFSAEMPDATLATLKIQPSEPRDSAVYFCASLGDGRVEAFFGQGTRLTVV.

The chain has TRBV18 and TRBJ2-1, with no clear D. The germline V and J ends were trimmed by 3 bases and 5 bases, with 5 bases remaining between them. CDR3 length equals 12 residues. Germline values: CDR1 KGHSH, CDR2 LQKENI. For the CDR3, the DNA is TGTGCCAGCTCACCGGACCACAATGAGCAGTTCTTC. Translated, it gives CASSPDHNEQFF.

For this clone: Other DNA sequences within the sample encode an identical CDR3. The V call is TRBV7-2, the J call TRBJ1-2; TRBD1 is a possible D gene (5 bases). Germline V gives CDR1 SGHTA, CDR2 FQGNSA. CDR3 length equals 13 residues. Trimming pared 5 bases from V and 1 base from J, leaving 8 bases between. CDR3 coding DNA: TGTGCCAGCAGCCCGCAGGGTAACTATGGCTACACCTTC. Amino acids: CASSPQGNYGYTF.

This clone was recorded once. V and J are TRBV5-8 and TRBJ2-7; TRBD2 agrees at 9 bases. V dropped 7 bases and J dropped 0; count of bases not matched to a gene: 14. CDR1 is SGHTS, CDR2 YDEGEE, per germline. This CDR3 has 17 amino acids. CDR3 amino acids: CASLWREGRRGSYEQYF. Here the CDR3 DNA reads TGTGCCAGCCTCTGGCGGGAGGGCCGAAGAGGCTCCTACGAGCAGTACTTC.

This chain uses TRBV6-6 with TRBJ2-3, with unresolved D. Germline values: CDR1 MNHNY, CDR2 SVGAGI (reference sequence). V was pared by 8 bases and J by 3 bases, with 9 bases between. This CDR3 has 12 amino acids. CDR3 sequence (DNA): TGTGCCAGCTCTCTGGGGACAGATACGCAGTATTTT. Translation: CASSLGTDTQYF.

The gene calls are TRBV28 and TRBJ1-2; D remains ambiguous. The ends were cut back, 6 bases at V and 4 bases at J, with 12 bases in the middle. Germline CDR1 and CDR2: MDHEN and SYDVKM. The CDR3 has 13 amino acids. As DNA, the CDR3 is TGTGCCAGCAGACGTACAGCGATCTATGGCTACACCTTC. Translation: CASRRTAIYGYTF.

The chain links TRBV6-6 to TRBJ2-7; 9 bases match TRBD2. The CDR3 length is 13 residues. V shed 8 bases and J 7 bases; nucleotides not matched to a gene: 9. The germline V gene encodes CDR1 MNHNY and CDR2 SVGAGI (reference sequence). DNA for the CDR3: TGTGCCAGCCATTTTGCGGGAGGGGTAGAGCAGTACTTC. This gives the protein CASHFAGGVEQYF.

The V gene is TRBV28, the J gene TRBJ1-1; unclear D gene. Between the trimmed V and J ends, which lost 5 bases and 0 bases, there was a span of 10 bases. CDR1 is MDHEN, CDR2 SYDVKM, per germline. The CDR3 covers 14 residues. CDR3 sequence reads: CASSPAPMNTEAFF. In DNA form, the CDR3 reads TGTGCCAGCAGTCCCGCTCCGATGAACACTGAAGCTTTCTTT.

The CDR3 reads CASSGSGADTQYF. DNA for the CDR3: TGTGCCAGCAGTGGGTCAGGGGCAGATACGCAGTATTTT. This chain uses TRBV2 with TRBJ2-3, with a tentative D call TRBD1 (6 bases). The CDR3 sequence is 13 residues long. Trimming took 4 bases from V and 4 from J, leaving 9 bases between them. From germline, CDR1 is SNHLY and CDR2 FYNNEI.

This rearrangement joins TRBV13 to TRBJ2-5, with 7 positions matching TRBD2. After removal of 5 bases from V and 4 bases from J, the junction contained 7 bases not matched to a gene. Germline V gene data show CDR1 as PRHDT and CDR2 as FYEKMQ (reference sequence). The CDR3 consists of 14 residues. Here the CDR3 reads CASSARTRSETQYF. The CDR3 bases are TGTGCCAGCAGCGCCCGGACTAGGTCAGAGACCCAGTACTTC.